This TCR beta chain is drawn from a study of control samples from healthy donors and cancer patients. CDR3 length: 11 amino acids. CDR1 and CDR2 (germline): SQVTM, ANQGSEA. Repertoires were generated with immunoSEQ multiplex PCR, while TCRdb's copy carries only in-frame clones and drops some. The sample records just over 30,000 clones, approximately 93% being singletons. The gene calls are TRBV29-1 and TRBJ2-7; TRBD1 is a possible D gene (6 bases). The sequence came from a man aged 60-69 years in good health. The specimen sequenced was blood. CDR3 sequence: CSFSGDYEQYF. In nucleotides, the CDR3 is TGCAGTTTTTCAGGGGACTACGAGCAGTACTTC.